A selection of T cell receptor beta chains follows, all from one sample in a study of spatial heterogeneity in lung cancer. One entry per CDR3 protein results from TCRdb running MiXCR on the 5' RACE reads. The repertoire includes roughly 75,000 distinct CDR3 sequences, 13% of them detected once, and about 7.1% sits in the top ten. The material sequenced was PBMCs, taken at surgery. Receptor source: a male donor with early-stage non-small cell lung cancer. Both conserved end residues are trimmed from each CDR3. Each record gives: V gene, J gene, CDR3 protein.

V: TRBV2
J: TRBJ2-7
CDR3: ASSVQTSGIGEQY

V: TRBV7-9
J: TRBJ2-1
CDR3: ASSFSLSEQF

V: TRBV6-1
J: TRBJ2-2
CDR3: ASTPGTANTGELF

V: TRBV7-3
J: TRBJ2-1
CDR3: ASSLTSGKNDEQF

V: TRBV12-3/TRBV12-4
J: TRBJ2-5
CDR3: ASSLRRSQETQY

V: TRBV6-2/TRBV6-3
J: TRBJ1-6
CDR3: ASSYPTPGGSPLH

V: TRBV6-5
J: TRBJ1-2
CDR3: ASSLQGDNYGYT

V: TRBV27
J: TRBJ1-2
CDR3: ASSGSGQGAYGYT

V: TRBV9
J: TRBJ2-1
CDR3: ASSVGGISYNEQF

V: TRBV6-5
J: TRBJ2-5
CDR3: ASSGGVRETQY

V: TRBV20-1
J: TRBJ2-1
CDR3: SARGGGPGSYNEQF

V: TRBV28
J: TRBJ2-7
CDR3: ASSSTGSTYEQY

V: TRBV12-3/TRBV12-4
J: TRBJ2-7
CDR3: ASSLDSGRY

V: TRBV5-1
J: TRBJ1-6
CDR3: ASSQGHMGLYNSPLH

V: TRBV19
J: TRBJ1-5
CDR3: ASSEPGGGQPQH

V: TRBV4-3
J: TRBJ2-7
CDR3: ASSQGLDSYEQY

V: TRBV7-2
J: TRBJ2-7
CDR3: ASSLEMGSEQY

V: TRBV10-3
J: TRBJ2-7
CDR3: AISRPQGYEQY

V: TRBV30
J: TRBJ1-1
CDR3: ARDRSGAYTEAF

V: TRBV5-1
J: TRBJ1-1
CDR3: ASREGQRAF

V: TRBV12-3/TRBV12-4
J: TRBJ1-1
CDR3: ASREGTRGGEAF

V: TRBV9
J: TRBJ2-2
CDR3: ASRVEQGGTGELF

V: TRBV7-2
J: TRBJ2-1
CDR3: ASSLGQLLGEQF

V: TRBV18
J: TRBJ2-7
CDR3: ASSPDNSYEQY

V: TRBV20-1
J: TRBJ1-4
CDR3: SARSSYLANEKLF

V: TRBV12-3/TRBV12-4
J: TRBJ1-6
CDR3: ASKNRANNSPLH

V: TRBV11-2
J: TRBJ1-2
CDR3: ASSLGPGRATPANYGYT

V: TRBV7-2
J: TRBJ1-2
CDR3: ASTPGGLPNYGYT